The rows below give T cell receptor beta chains drawn from one sample of a study of T cell responses to AZD1222 COVID-19 vaccine. The repertoire was sequenced with immunoSEQ multiplex PCR; TCRdb's copy has only in-frame clones and lacks some. The sample carries about 200,000 clones, under 95% recorded once. The starting material was peripheral blood, obtained 28 days after the second AZD1222 dose. The receptors here all came from an adult who received the AZD1222 COVID-19 vaccine. Each CDR3 is given with its conserved first and last residue. Fields, in order: clone size, CDR3 length, D gene, V gene, J gene, CDR3 DNA, CDR3 protein. A D gene is named only where the DNA matches it firmly. Some rows have no size entry. The others give once, few or many, or a class for an expanded clone.

clone_size: few; cdr3_length: 14; d_call: TRBD1; v_call: TRBV5-5; j_call: TRBJ1-1; cdr3_nt: TGTGCCACAGGACAGGGTTGGGCGAACACTGAAGCTTTCTTT; cdr3_aa: CATGQGWANTEAFF
clone_size: -; cdr3_length: 13; d_call: -; v_call: TRBV3-1/TRBV3-2; j_call: TRBJ1-2; cdr3_nt: TGTGCCAGCAGCTTGACAAGAAACTATGGCTACACCTTC; cdr3_aa: CASSLTRNYGYTF
clone_size: -; cdr3_length: 12; d_call: -; v_call: TRBV4-1; j_call: TRBJ1-1; cdr3_nt: TGCGCCAGCAGCCCGGGCGGGGCGTCCGCTTTCTTT; cdr3_aa: CASSPGGASAFF
clone_size: -; cdr3_length: 15; d_call: TRBD1; v_call: TRBV5-1; j_call: TRBJ2-3; cdr3_nt: TGCGCCAGCAGCTTGGTACAGGGGGCCGGAGATACGCAGTATTTT; cdr3_aa: CASSLVQGAGDTQYF
clone_size: once; cdr3_length: 12; d_call: -; v_call: TRBV29-1; j_call: TRBJ1-2; cdr3_nt: TGCAGCGTTGTGGTCGCTAACTATGGCTACACCTTC; cdr3_aa: CSVVVANYGYTF
clone_size: -; cdr3_length: 13; d_call: -; v_call: TRBV14; j_call: TRBJ1-1; cdr3_nt: TGTGCCAGCAGCCAAGATTGGGGCACTGAAGCTTTCTTT; cdr3_aa: CASSQDWGTEAFF
clone_size: -; cdr3_length: 15; d_call: -; v_call: TRBV9; j_call: TRBJ2-2; cdr3_nt: TGTGCCAGCAGCGTAGCTACGAGGGTGCCAGGGGAGCTGTTTTTT; cdr3_aa: CASSVATRVPGELFF
clone_size: -; cdr3_length: 13; d_call: -; v_call: TRBV6-5; j_call: TRBJ1-5; cdr3_nt: TGTGCCAGCAGTTCCGTCTTAGATCAGCCCCAGCATTTT; cdr3_aa: CASSSVLDQPQHF
clone_size: -; cdr3_length: 13; d_call: -; v_call: TRBV27; j_call: TRBJ1-2; cdr3_nt: TGTGCCAGCAGTTCCTATCAGGCACCTGGCTACACCTTC; cdr3_aa: CASSSYQAPGYTF
clone_size: -; cdr3_length: 15; d_call: TRBD1; v_call: TRBV28; j_call: TRBJ1-6; cdr3_nt: TGTGCCAGCAGTCCCACGGGACAGCGAAATTCACCCCTCCACTTT; cdr3_aa: CASSPTGQRNSPLHF
clone_size: once; cdr3_length: 15; d_call: -; v_call: TRBV4-1; j_call: TRBJ2-7; cdr3_nt: TGCGCCAGCAGCCAGGCAGGGGTTACCTCCTACGAGCAGTACTTC; cdr3_aa: CASSQAGVTSYEQYF
clone_size: -; cdr3_length: 10; d_call: -; v_call: TRBV20-1; j_call: TRBJ1-2; cdr3_nt: TGCAGTGCTTCGACAGGAGGCTACACCTTC; cdr3_aa: CSASTGGYTF
clone_size: -; cdr3_length: 15; d_call: -; v_call: TRBV27; j_call: TRBJ1-5; cdr3_nt: TGTGCCAGCAGTCCACAGGGACGCAGCAATCAGCCCCAGCATTTT; cdr3_aa: CASSPQGRSNQPQHF
clone_size: -; cdr3_length: 15; d_call: -; v_call: TRBV4-1; j_call: TRBJ1-1; cdr3_nt: TGCGCCAGCAGCCAAGAAGGGGCGGGGAACACTGAAGCTTTCTTT; cdr3_aa: CASSQEGAGNTEAFF
clone_size: -; cdr3_length: 17; d_call: -; v_call: TRBV12-5; j_call: TRBJ1-3; cdr3_nt: TGTGCTAGTGGTTTGGTACGGGCGCCTCACTCTGGAAACACCATATATTTT; cdr3_aa: CASGLVRAPHSGNTIYF
clone_size: once; cdr3_length: 11; d_call: -; v_call: TRBV27; j_call: TRBJ1-1; cdr3_nt: TGTGCCAGCAGGAAGAACACTGAAGCTTTCTTT; cdr3_aa: CASRKNTEAFF